This passage covers 15 T cell receptor beta chains from one sample sequenced in a study of CXCR3-negative and CXCR3-positive naive CD8 T cells. The antigens these receptors bind are not known. The method, 5' RACE with UMI labels, was used to prepare the TRB cDNA libraries. TCRdb processed the 5' RACE reads again and assigns one entry to each CDR3 protein, with no DNA. With 140,000 to 150,000 distinct CDR3 sequences in the sample, the ten largest clones hold roughly 0.28%. General study findings and limits: Hydrophobicity of TRB CDR3s was greater in CXCR3-positive naive cells than in CXCR3-negative naive cells.

The source material was naive CXCR3+ CD8+ T cells from blood. Sample subset: CD45RO-CCR7+CD27+CD95- naive CD8+ T cells expressing CXCR3 (TNR3+). The receptors were gathered from a human donor in good health. Some clones in this sample may be carry-over from other donors' samples.

The chain recombines TRBV6-5 with TRBJ2-7; checking the TCRdb D call of TRBD1 is not possible without DNA. This CDR3 has 13 residues. Germline CDR1 and CDR2: MNHEY and SVGAGI. The CDR3 sequence is CASSPSPTIEQYF.

The V call is TRBV29-1, the J call TRBJ2-5; with no DNA, the TCRdb D assignment of TRBD2 cannot be verified. There are 14 residues in the CDR3. Looked up from germline, CDR1 is SQVTM and CDR2 is ANQGSEA. CDR3 in amino acids: CSVDRAERAETQYF. Based on the CDR3 plus reference TRBV29-1 and TRBJ2-5, the full variable domain is SAVISQKPSRDICQRGTSLTIQCQVDSQVTMMFWYRQQPGQSLTLIATANQGSEATYESGFVIDKFPISRPNLTFSTLTVSNMSPEDSSIYLCSVDRAERAETQYFGPGTRLLVL.

The chain is built from TRBV20-1 and TRBJ1-2; TCRdb outputs TRBD1, but without DNA this stays unchecked. CDR3 size: 15 residues. Germline CDR1 and CDR2: DFQATT and SNEGSKA (reference sequence). CDR3 loop: CSARGPGQLNYGYTF.

V is TRBV6-2 or TRBV6-3 and J is TRBJ1-5; checking the TCRdb D call of TRBD1 is not possible without DNA. This CDR3 has 14 amino acids. Germline assignment: CDR1 MNHEY and CDR2 SVGEGT. CDR3 residues: CASSPGAGHQPQHF.

V usage is TRBV7-3 and J usage is TRBJ2-3; absent DNA, TCRdb's TRBD2 call cannot be checked. Germline V gene data show CDR1 as SGHTA and CDR2 as FQGTGA. The CDR3 covers 15 residues. The CDR3 sequence: CASSLIGQGTDTQYF.

The CDR3 sequence: CASSMRAGGPPVCGYTF. V usage is TRBV21-1 and J usage is TRBJ1-2; without DNA, the TCRdb call of TRBD1 cannot be checked. TRBV21-1 is listed as a pseudogene. The CDR3 has 17 residues.

The chain links TRBV7-2 to TRBJ1-2; as DNA is missing, the TRBD1 call by TCRdb cannot be tested. The CDR3 extends over 15 amino acids. Germline lookup yields CDR1 SGHTA and CDR2 FQGNSA. CDR3 sequence reads: CASSHYTGEGYGYTF.

The rearrangement uses TRBV9 and TRBJ2-1. The CDR3 totals 14 residues. Germline V gene sequence: CDR1 SGDLS, CDR2 YYNGEE. CDR3 sequence: CASSVASSGDEQFF.

The V gene is TRBV27, the J gene TRBJ2-7. Germline assignment: CDR1 MNHEY and CDR2 SMNVEV (reference sequence). The CDR3 totals 13 residues. The CDR3 is CASSDRISYEQYF.

CDR3 sequence: CSVVGVGGLNTEAFF. The chain joins TRBV29-1 to TRBJ1-1; TCRdb indicates TRBD1, and absent DNA this call remains unverified. The CDR3 runs 15 residues. CDR1 is SQVTM and CDR2 is ANQGSEA in the germline V gene.

This chain joins TRBV12-3 or TRBV12-4 and TRBJ2-5; no DNA is available, so the TRBD2 call from TCRdb remains unchecked. CDR3 size: 13 residues. The CDR3 loop reads CASGGPAQETQYF.

V is TRBV10-2 and J is TRBJ1-1; TCRdb's assignment of TRBD1 cannot be checked, as there is no DNA. The CDR3 extends over 14 amino acids. In germline, CDR1 is WSHSY, CDR2 SAAADI. CDR3 residues: CASSETVGAAEAFF.

The chain uses TRBV7-8 and TRBJ2-2; the D gene TCRdb calls, TRBD2, cannot be checked with no DNA. Germline loops: CDR1 SGHVS, CDR2 FQNEAQ. The CDR3 is made up of 17 amino acids. CDR3 sequence reads: CASSFYSGRTSTGELFF.

This chain connects TRBV7-2 to TRBJ2-7; TCRdb's D call, TRBD2, is unchecked because there is no DNA. CDR1 is SGHTA and CDR2 is FQGNSA in the germline V gene. This CDR3 spans 14 amino acids. CDR3 amino acids: CASSSPGLSYEQYF. Full variable domain (remainder filled in from reference TRBV7-2 and TRBJ2-7): GAGVSQSPSNKVTEKGKDVELRCDPISGHTALYWYRQSLGQGLEFLIYFQGNSAPDKSGLPSDRFSAERTGGSVSTLTIQRTQQEDSAVYLCASSSPGLSYEQYFGPGTRLTVT.

CDR3 residues: CASSQYGGQGGWNTEAFF. The chain couples TRBV4-1 to TRBJ1-1; the D call from TCRdb, TRBD1, cannot be confirmed without DNA. Germline lookup yields CDR1 MGHRA and CDR2 YSYEKL. The CDR3 sequence is 18 residues long.